Listed here is a single T cell receptor beta chain. This sample was taken from a study of shared T cell receptors in the human thymus. The repertoire was sequenced with immunoSEQ multiplex PCR; TCRdb's copy has only in-frame clones and lacks some. The table shows more than 300,000 clones, with more than 85% occurring only once. The CDR3 extends over 16 amino acids. CDR1 and CDR2 (germline): SGHDN, FVKESK. The ends lost 4 bases at V and 4 bases at J; junction bases unmatched: 8. The sequence derives from a human donor. Source material: thymocytes. The genes are TRBV14 and TRBJ2-7; 12 bases fit TRBD2. CDR3 sequence: CASSPAPTSGSYEQYF. CDR3 coding DNA: TGTGCCAGCAGCCCAGCCCCGACTAGCGGGAGTTACGAGCAGTACTTC.